A single sample is the source of the 8 T cell receptor beta chains below, sequenced in a study of cytomegalovirus exposure and HLA in healthy donors. Vbeta (60) and Jbeta (13) primers were used in the PCR. Only in-frame clones appear in the TCRdb table, and some are missing; sequencing was by immunoSEQ multiplex PCR. Of roughly 100,000 clones in the sample, about 80% are singletons; the top ten hold around 3.1%. Sequenced sample: PBMCs. Receptor source: a woman in her 40s in good health and CMV-seronegative.

V and J are TRBV5-4 and TRBJ1-1; TRBD1 matches at 7 bases. Per the germline V gene, CDR1 is SGHNT and CDR2 is YYREEE (reference sequence). The CDR3 totals 14 residues. V gave up 3 bases and J gave up 0 bases; unmatched junction bases: 2. DNA of the CDR3: TGTGCCAGCAGCTCGGGACAGATGAACACTGAAGCTTTCTTT. Amino acid sequence: CASSSGQMNTEAFF.

This clone came up once. This chain uses TRBV10-3 with TRBJ1-5; D may be TRBD1 (5 bases). There are 13 residues in the CDR3. The V gene's germline CDR1 is ENHRY and CDR2 SYGVKD. V lost 10 bases and J 6 bases, leaving 16 bases between the germline ends. DNA of the CDR3: TGTGCCACCTCCGCGGGGGGGGGTCAGCCCCAGCATTTT. Translation: CATSAGGGQPQHF.

V and J are TRBV9 and TRBJ2-7; TRBD2 might be the D (7 bases). The CDR3 loop spans 14 amino acids. Germline assignment: CDR1 SGDLS and CDR2 YYNGEE. V was cut by 0 bases and J by 5 bases, with 12 bases left in between. The CDR3 protein is CASSVGGGGNEQYF. The CDR3 bases are TGTGCCAGCAGCGTAGGGGGGGGCGGGAACGAGCAGTACTTC.

J is TRBJ1-2 and V is TRBV2; D gene uncertain. V shed 3 bases and J shed 1 base, with 12 bases lying between them. The CDR3 totals 15 residues. CDR1 SNHLY and CDR2 FYNNEI come from the germline V gene. The CDR3 protein is CASSDDGADNYGYTF. CDR3 DNA: TGTGCCAGCAGTGACGACGGAGCAGATAACTATGGCTACACCTTC.

This chain links TRBV30 with TRBJ1-6; tentative D call: TRBD1 (6 bases). The germline CDR1 and CDR2 sequences are GTSNPN and SVGIG (reference sequence). This CDR3 comprises 17 residues. V lost 4 bases, J lost 0 bases, and 16 bases lay in between. In DNA form, the CDR3 reads TGTGCCTGGAACCAGGGGACGCCGAGCTCCTATAATTCACCCCTCCACTTT. Its translation: CAWNQGTPSSYNSPLHF. Combining the CDR3 with reference TRBV30 and TRBJ1-6 gives the whole variable domain SQTIHQWPATLVQPVGSPLSLECTVEGTSNPNLYWYRQAAGRGLQLLFYSVGIGQISSEVPQNLSASRPQDRQFILSSKKLLLSDSGFYLCAWNQGTPSSYNSPLHFGNGTRLTVT.

The chain has TRBV10-3 and TRBJ1-5, with D possibly being TRBD1 (6 bases). CDR1 and CDR2 (germline): ENHRY, SYGVKD. The CDR3 sequence is 14 residues long. Trimming took 6 bases from V and 3 from J, leaving 12 bases between them. Here the CDR3 DNA reads TGTGCCATCAGAGCACAGGGTATCAATCAGCCCCAGCATTTT. Encoded protein: CAIRAQGINQPQHF.

The chain's CDR3 is CASSLEGYQPQHF. CDR3 in DNA: TGTGCCAGCAGCTTAGAGGGGTATCAGCCCCAGCATTTT. The chain links TRBV7-2 to TRBJ1-5, with D possibly being TRBD1 (5 bases). Trimming took 1 base from V and 5 from J, leaving 6 bases between them. Germline CDR1 is SGHTA and CDR2 is FQGNSA. CDR3 size: 13 residues.

V and J are TRBV27 and TRBJ2-7; weak D call: TRBD2 (6 bases). The V end lost 4 bases, the J end lost 4 bases, and 14 bases lay between the germline ends. Germline loops: CDR1 MNHEY, CDR2 SMNVEV (reference sequence). The CDR3 contains 14 residues. The CDR3 coding sequence is TGTGCCAGCAGTTACGTAAGGGACTCGTACGAGCAGTACTTC. It yields the protein CASSYVRDSYEQYF.